This is a list of T cell receptor beta chains from one sample in a study of T cell responses to AZD1222 COVID-19 vaccine. The method was immunoSEQ multiplex PCR; TCRdb's version includes in-frame clones alone and lacks a portion of them. The sample carries 150,000 to 160,000 clones, more than 90% recorded once. The specimen comprised peripheral blood, sampled 28 days after the second AZD1222 dose. The receptors shown here come from an adult who received the AZD1222 COVID-19 vaccine. Each CDR3 is given with its conserved first and last residue. A D gene is named only where the DNA matches it firmly. A clone size is listed for some rows: how often the clone was seen (once, few, many), or a class if it is expanded.

size	D	J	V	DNA	CDR3
.	.	TRBJ1-2	TRBV9	TGTGCCAGCAGCGTAGGGAGCGATGGCTACACCTTC	CASSVGSDGYTF
.	TRBD1	TRBJ1-6	TRBV6-5	TGTGCCAGCAGTTCACCGGACAGGGCGGGTGGTTCACCCCTCCACTTT	CASSSPDRAGGSPLHF
.	.	TRBJ1-1	TRBV11-2	TGTGCCAGCAGCTTAGATCGCAACCAAGAAGCTTTCTTT	CASSLDRNQEAFF
.	.	TRBJ1-2	TRBV7-8	TGTGCCAGCTCTGGGGGCATTGGCTACACCTTC	CASSGGIGYTF
once	.	TRBJ1-3	TRBV5-1	TGCGCCAGCAGCTCGGGGCGGCTTGGAAACACCATATATTTT	CASSSGRLGNTIYF
.	.	TRBJ1-2	TRBV5-1	TGCGCCAGCAGATCGGAGGAGGGAGGAGGCTACACCTTC	CASRSEEGGGYTF
.	.	TRBJ1-6	TRBV6-1	TGTGCCAGCAGTGGTGGCAGGGGTCCGTATAATTCACCCCTCCACTTT	CASSGGRGPYNSPLHF
.	.	TRBJ1-1	TRBV2	TGTGCCAGCCGGGCACTCCCCATGAACACTGAAGCTTTCTTT	CASRALPMNTEAFF
.	.	TRBJ2-3	TRBV20-1	TGCAGTGCTAAGCTAGATACGCAGTATTTT	CSAKLDTQYF
.	.	TRBJ1-6	TRBV2	TGTGCCAGCAGGACAGAGGTCGAGTCACCCCTCCACTTT	CASRTEVESPLHF
.	TRBD2	TRBJ2-7	TRBV7-2	TGTGCCAGCAGCGCGAGCCCTAGCGGGAGTGGGTACGAGCAGTACTTC	CASSASPSGSGYEQYF
.	.	TRBJ1-6	TRBV28	TGTGCCAGTGGACGGGCCTATAATTCACCCCTCCACTTT	CASGRAYNSPLHF
few	.	TRBJ1-1	TRBV7-9	TGTGCCAGCAGACGTGTCAATTCCGGCACGAACACTGAAGCTTTCTTT	CASRRVNSGTNTEAFF
.	.	TRBJ1-2	TRBV18	TGTGCCAGCTCACCACTCCAGGGGATCACGGATGGCTACACCTTC	CASSPLQGITDGYTF
.	.	TRBJ1-2	TRBV2	TGTGCCAGCAGTGAACATGTCGTCAGGACTCACGGCTATGGCTACACCTTC	CASSEHVVRTHGYGYTF
.	TRBD1	TRBJ2-7	TRBV7-9	TGTGCCAGCAGCATTACCGGGACAGGGAACTACGAGCAGTACTTC	CASSITGTGNYEQYF
.	TRBD2	TRBJ2-7	TRBV25-1	TGTGCCAGCAGTGATGGAGCGGGAGGGCGAGACTACGAGCAGTACTTC	CASSDGAGGRDYEQYF
.	.	TRBJ1-5	TRBV15	TGTGCCACCAGCGTACAAGGATATGGCAATCAGCCCCAGCATTTT	CATSVQGYGNQPQHF
.	TRBD1	TRBJ2-7	TRBV5-1	TGCGCCAGCAGCTTGGTGGGCCCGGACAGGGGATCAAGGGACGAGCAGTACTTC	CASSLVGPDRGSRDEQYF
.	.	TRBJ2-3	TRBV6-5	TGTGCCAGCAGAATGACTAGTTCTAGCACAGATACGCAGTATTTT	CASRMTSSSTDTQYF
.	.	TRBJ1-2	TRBV12-5	TGTGCTAGTGGTTTGTTCACGAGGGGGGACTATGGCTACACCTTC	CASGLFTRGDYGYTF
.	.	TRBJ1-4	TRBV19	TGTGCCAGTAGTATTCCAGGGAAGTATGAAAAACTGTTTTTT	CASSIPGKYEKLFF
.	.	TRBJ1-5	TRBV5-1	TGCGCCAGCAGCTTGGGTCCACAGGGTATCAATCAGCCCCAGCATTTT	CASSLGPQGINQPQHF
.	.	TRBJ2-1	TRBV24-1	TGTGCCACCGCTCAGGGGCCCTACAATGAGCAGTTCTTC	CATAQGPYNEQFF
.	TRBD2	TRBJ2-7	TRBV2	TGTGCCAGCAGTGACCCTGATGGCGGGAGTCTCCCTAGTGGAGAGCAGTACTTC	CASSDPDGGSLPSGEQYF
.	TRBD2	TRBJ2-7	TRBV6-1	TGTGCCAGCAGTGAGCGGGGGACCTACGAGCAGTACTTC	CASSERGTYEQYF
.	.	TRBJ1-5	TRBV4-1	TGCGCCAGCAGCCAAGATCTAGGGCCTGGCAATCAGCCCCAGCATTTT	CASSQDLGPGNQPQHF
.	.	TRBJ1-1	TRBV9	TGTGCCAGCACCCCTTGGGAGAACACTGAAGCTTTCTTT	CASTPWENTEAFF
once	.	TRBJ1-5	TRBV25-1	TGTGCCAGCAATGGAGCGGGAGGCAATCAGCCCCAGCATTTT	CASNGAGGNQPQHF